This T cell receptor (beta chain) was sequenced during a study of CD8+ T cells in alopecia areata. General study points: For lesional scalp, especially alopecia totalis/universalis, clonality was higher than in normal scalp. Within the top 100, expanded CD8+ clones significantly decreased with tofacitinib, as did scalp clonality.

The CDR3 length is 13 residues. The germline CDR1 and CDR2 sequences are SGHAT and FQNNGV. V dropped 1 base and J dropped 9 bases, with 9 bases sitting between them. It was cDNA, reverse transcribed from extracted RNA, that served as the sequencing template. Data came from immunoSEQ multiplex PCR; TCRdb stores just in-frame clones and leaves some out. The table records roughly 220,000 clones, approximately 72% of them present only once. The treatment denotes: oral pan-JAK inhibitor, 5-10 mg twice daily. Lesional scalp tissue (obtained by punch biopsy) and peripheral blood were collected from alopecia areata patients. Details on this clone: The antigen is not known.

This rearrangement joins TRBV11-2 to TRBJ2-2; D perhaps matches TRBD2 (5 bases). This TCR was recovered from a human donor with alopecia areata. The sequences come from CD4+ T cells sorted from blood, collected at approximately week 45, from a patient treated with tofacitinib. The CDR3 coding sequence is TGTGCCAGCAGCTTAGGAGGGCCCCGGGAGCTGTTTTTT. Translation gives CASSLGGPRELFF.